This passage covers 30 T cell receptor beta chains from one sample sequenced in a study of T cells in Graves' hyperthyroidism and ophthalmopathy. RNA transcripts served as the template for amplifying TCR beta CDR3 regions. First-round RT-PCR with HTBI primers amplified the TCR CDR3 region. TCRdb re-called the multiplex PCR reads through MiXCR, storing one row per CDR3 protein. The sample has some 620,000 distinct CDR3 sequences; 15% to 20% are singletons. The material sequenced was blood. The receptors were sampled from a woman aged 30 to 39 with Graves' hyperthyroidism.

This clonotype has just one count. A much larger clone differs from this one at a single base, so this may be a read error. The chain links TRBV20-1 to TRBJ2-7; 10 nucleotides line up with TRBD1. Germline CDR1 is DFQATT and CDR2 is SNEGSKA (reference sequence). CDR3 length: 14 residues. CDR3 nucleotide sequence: TGCGGTGCTATAGACAGGGGGCTGGAAAACGAGCAGTACTTC. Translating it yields CGAIDRGLENEQYF.

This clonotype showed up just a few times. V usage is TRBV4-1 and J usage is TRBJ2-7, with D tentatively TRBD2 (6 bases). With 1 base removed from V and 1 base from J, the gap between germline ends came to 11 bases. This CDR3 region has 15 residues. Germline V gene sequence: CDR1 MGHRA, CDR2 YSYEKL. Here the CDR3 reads CASSQVSGFSYEQYF. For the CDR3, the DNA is TGCGCCAGCAGCCAAGTAAGCGGGTTTTCCTACGAGCAGTACTTC.

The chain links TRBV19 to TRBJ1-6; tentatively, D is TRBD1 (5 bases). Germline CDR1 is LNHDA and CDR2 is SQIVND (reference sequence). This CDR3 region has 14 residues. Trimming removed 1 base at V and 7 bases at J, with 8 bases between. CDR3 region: CASSIGDSNSPLHF. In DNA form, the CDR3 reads TGTGCCAGTAGTATAGGAGACAGCAATTCACCCCTCCACTTT.

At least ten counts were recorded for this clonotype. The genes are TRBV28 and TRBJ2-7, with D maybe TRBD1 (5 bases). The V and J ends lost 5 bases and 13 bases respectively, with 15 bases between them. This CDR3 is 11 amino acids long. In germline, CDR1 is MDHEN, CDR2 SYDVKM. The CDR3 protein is CASSDLTGEYF. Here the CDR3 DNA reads TGTGCCAGCAGTGATCTTACAGGCGAATACTTC. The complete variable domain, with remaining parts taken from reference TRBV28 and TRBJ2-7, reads DVKVTQSSRYLVKRTGEKVFLECVQDMDHENMFWYRQDPGLGLRLIYFSYDVKMKEKGDIPEGYSVSREKKERFSLILESASTNQTSMYLCASSDLTGEYFGPGTRLTVT.

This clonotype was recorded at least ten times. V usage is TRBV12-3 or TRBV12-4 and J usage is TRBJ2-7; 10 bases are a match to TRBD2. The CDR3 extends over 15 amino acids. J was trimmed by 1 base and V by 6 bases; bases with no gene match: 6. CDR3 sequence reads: CASRDSGRSSYEQYF. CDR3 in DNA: TGTGCCAGCAGGGATAGCGGGAGGTCTTCCTACGAGCAGTACTTC.

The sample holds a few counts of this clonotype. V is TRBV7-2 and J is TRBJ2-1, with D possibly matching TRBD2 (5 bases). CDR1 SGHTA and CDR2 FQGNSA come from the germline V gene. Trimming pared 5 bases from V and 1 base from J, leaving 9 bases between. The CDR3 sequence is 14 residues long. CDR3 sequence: CASSHTGSYNEQFF. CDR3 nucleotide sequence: TGTGCCAGCAGCCATACGGGGTCCTACAATGAGCAGTTCTTC.

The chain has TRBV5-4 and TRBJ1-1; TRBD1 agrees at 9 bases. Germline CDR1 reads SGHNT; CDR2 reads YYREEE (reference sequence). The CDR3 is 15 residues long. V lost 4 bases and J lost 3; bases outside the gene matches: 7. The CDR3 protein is CASSTGTGLDTEAFF. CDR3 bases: TGTGCCAGCAGCACCGGGACAGGGCTAGACACTGAAGCTTTCTTT.

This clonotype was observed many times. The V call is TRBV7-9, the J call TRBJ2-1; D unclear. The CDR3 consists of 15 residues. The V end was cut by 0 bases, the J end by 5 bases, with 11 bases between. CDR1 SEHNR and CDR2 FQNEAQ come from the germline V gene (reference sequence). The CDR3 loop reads CASSLAASKNNEQFF. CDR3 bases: TGTGCCAGCAGCTTAGCGGCGTCGAAGAACAATGAGCAGTTCTTC.

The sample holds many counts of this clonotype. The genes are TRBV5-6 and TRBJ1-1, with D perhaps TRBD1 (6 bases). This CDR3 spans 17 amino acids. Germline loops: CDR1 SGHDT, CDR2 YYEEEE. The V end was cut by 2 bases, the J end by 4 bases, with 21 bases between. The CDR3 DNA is TGTGCCAGCAGCTTAGAAGGGGGGGGATCTGTTGGCACTGAAGCTTTCTTT. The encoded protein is CASSLEGGGSVGTEAFF.

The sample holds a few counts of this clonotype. CDR3 coding DNA: TGTGCCAGCAGTTACTCGGGCGGTAGCGGGAGGACAGATACGCAGTATTTT. It codes for CASSYSGGSGRTDTQYF. V and J are TRBV6-5 and TRBJ2-3; TRBD2 aligns across 10 bases. The germline CDR1 and CDR2 sequences are MNHEY and SVGAGI. The CDR3 totals 17 residues. V shed 0 bases, J shed 3 bases, and the junction held 6 bases outside the gene matches.

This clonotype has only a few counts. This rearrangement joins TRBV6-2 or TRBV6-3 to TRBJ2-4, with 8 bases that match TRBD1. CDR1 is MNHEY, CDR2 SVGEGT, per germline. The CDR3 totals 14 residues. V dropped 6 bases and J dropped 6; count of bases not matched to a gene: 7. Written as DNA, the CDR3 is TGTGCCAGCAGCCATGGACAGGGTGGAAACATTCAGTACTTC. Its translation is CASSHGQGGNIQYF.

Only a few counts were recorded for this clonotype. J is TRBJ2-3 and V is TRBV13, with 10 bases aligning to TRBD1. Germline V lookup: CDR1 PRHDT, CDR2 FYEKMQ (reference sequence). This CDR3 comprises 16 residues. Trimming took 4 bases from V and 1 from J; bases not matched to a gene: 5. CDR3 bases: TGTGCCAGCAGCTCGGGTGACAGGGGGCGCACAGATACGCAGTATTTT. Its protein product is CASSSGDRGRTDTQYF.

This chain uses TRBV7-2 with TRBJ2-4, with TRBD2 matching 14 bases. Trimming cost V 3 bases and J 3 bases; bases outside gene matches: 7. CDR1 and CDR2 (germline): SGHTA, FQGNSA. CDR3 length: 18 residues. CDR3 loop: CASSLGLAGAVVKNIQYF. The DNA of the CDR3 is TGTGCCAGCAGCTTGGGACTAGCGGGAGCCGTTGTCAAAAACATTCAGTACTTC.

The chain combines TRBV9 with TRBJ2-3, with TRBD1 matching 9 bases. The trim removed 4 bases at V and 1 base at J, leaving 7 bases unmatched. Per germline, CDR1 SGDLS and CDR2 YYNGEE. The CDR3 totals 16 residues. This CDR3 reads CASSPWTGEGTDTQYF. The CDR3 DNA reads TGTGCCAGCAGCCCCTGGACAGGGGAAGGCACAGATACGCAGTATTTT.

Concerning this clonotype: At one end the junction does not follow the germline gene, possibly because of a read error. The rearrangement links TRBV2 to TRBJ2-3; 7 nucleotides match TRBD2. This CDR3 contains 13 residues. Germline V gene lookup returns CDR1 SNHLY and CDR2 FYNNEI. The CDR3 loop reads CVSGASITDTQYF. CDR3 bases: TGTGTCAGCGGGGCCAGCATCACAGATACGCAGTATTTT.

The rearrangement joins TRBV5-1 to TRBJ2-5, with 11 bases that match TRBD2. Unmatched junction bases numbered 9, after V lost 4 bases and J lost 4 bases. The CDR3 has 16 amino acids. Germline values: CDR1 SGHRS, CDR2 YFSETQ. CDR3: CASSLFSGRALETQYF. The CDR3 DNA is TGCGCCAGCAGCCTGTTTAGCGGGAGGGCCCTAGAGACCCAGTACTTC. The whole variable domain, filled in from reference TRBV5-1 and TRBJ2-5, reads KAGVTQTPRYLIKTRGQQVTLSCSPISGHRSVSWYQQTPGQGLQFLFEYFSETQRNKGNFPGRFSGRQFSNSRSEMNVSTLELGDSALYLCASSLFSGRALETQYFGPGTRLLVL.

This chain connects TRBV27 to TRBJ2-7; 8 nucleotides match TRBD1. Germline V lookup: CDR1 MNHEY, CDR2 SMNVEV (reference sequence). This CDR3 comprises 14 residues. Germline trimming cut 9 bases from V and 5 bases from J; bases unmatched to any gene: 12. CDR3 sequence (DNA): TGTGCCAGTTCGGAATGGACAGGGAGCGACGAGCAGTACTTC. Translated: CASSEWTGSDEQYF.

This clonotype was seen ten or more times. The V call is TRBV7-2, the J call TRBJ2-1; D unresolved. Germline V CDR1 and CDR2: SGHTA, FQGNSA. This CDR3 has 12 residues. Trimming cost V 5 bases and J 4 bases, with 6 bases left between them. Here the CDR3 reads CASSLYYNEQFF. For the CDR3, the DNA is TGTGCCAGCAGCCTCTATTACAATGAGCAGTTCTTC.

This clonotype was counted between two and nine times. CDR3 DNA sequence: TGTGCCAGTGAGGGACCGTATAATGAAAAACTGTTTTTT. Protein sequence: CASEGPYNEKLFF. The rearrangement joins TRBV2 to TRBJ1-4, with D perhaps TRBD1 (5 bases). The V end was cut by 9 bases, the J end by 4 bases, with 12 bases between. The CDR3 is made up of 13 amino acids. Germline-derived CDR1 and CDR2 are SNHLY and FYNNEI.

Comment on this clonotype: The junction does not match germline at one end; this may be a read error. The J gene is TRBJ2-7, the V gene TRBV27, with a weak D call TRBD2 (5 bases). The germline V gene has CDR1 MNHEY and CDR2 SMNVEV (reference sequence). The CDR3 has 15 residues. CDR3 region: CAISDSPLGNYEQYF. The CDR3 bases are TGTGCCATCAGTGACTCTCCGCTCGGGAACTACGAGCAGTACTTC.

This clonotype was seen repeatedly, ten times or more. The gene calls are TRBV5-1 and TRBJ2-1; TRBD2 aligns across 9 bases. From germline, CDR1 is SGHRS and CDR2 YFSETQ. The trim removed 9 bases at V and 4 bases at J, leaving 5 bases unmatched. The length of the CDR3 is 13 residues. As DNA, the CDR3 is TGCGCCACCAGGACTAGCGAATACAATGAGCAGTTCTTC. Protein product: CATRTSEYNEQFF.

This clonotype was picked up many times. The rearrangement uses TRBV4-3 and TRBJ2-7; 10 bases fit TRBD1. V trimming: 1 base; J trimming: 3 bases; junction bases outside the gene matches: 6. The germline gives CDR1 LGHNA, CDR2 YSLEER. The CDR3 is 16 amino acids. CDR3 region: CASSQVGGTGVYEQYF. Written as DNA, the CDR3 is TGCGCCAGCAGCCAAGTTGGCGGGACAGGGGTCTACGAGCAGTACTTC.

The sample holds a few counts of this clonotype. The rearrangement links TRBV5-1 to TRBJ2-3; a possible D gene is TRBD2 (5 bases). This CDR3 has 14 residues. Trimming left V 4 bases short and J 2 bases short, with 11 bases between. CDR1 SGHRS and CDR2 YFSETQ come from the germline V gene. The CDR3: CASSRSDYTDTQYF. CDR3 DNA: TGCGCCAGCAGCCGGAGCGACTACACAGATACGCAGTATTTT.

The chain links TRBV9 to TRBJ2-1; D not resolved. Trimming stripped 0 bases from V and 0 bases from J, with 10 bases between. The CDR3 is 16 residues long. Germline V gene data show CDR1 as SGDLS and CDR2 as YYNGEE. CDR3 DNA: TGTGCCAGCAGCGTAGAGCTATTCGACTCCTACAATGAGCAGTTCTTC. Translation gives CASSVELFDSYNEQFF.

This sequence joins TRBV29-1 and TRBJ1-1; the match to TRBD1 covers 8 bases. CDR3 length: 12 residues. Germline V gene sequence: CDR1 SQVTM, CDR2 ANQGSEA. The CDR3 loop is CTTTGDDTEAFF. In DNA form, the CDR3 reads TGCACCACGACAGGGGATGACACTGAAGCTTTCTTT.

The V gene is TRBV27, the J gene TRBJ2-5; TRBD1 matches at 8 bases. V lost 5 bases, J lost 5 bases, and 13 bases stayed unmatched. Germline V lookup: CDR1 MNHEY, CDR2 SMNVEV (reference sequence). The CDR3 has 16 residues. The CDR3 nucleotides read TGTGCCAGCAGTCAGCGGACAGGGTATTCTTTGGAGACCCAGTACTTC. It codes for CASSQRTGYSLETQYF.

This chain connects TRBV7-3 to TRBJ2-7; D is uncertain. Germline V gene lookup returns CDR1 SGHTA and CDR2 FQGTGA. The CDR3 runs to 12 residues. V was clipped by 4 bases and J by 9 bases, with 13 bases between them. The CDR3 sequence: CASSSSGGVQYF. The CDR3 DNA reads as TGTGCCAGCAGCTCCTCCGGTGGCGTGCAGTACTTC.

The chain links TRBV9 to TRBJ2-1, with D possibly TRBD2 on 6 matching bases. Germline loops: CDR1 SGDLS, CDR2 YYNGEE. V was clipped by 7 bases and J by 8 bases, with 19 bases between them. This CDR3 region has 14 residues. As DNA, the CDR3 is TGTGCCAGCCTCCGGGACTCCACCTCAGATGAGCAGTTCTTC. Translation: CASLRDSTSDEQFF.

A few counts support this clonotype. The CDR3 loop is CASSLALGTSIYNEQFF. The CDR3 DNA sequence: TGTGCCAGCAGTTTAGCGCTAGGAACTAGCATTTACAATGAGCAGTTCTTC. The chain has TRBV12-3 or TRBV12-4 and TRBJ2-1; perhaps TRBD2 as D (6 bases). This CDR3 region has 17 residues. Trimming pared 0 bases from V and 4 bases from J, leaving 16 bases between.

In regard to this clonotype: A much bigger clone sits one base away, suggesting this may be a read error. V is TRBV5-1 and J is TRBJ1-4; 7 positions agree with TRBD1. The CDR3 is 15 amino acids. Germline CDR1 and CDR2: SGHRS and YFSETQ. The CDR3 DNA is TGCACCAGCAGGAGGGACAGAAGCTTAAATGAAAAACTGTTTTTT. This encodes CTSRRDRSLNEKLFF.